This T cell receptor beta chain was profiled in a study of neurological immune-mediated disorders. This clonotype was seen at least ten times. TCRdb re-derived calls from the 5' RACE reads in MiXCR, one entry per CDR3 protein. Of about 60,000 distinct CDR3 sequences listed, less than 4% are singletons. The sequencing input was PBMCs. The receptor was derived from a woman between 45 and 60 years old with multiple sclerosis.

This chain's CDR3 is CASSLVQTEAFF. CDR3 coding DNA: TGTGCCAGCAGCTTAGTACAGACTGAAGCTTTCTTT. The chain uses TRBV7-2 and TRBJ1-1; no definite D call. This CDR3 region has 12 residues. V lost 1 base and J lost 5, with 5 bases in between. Germline V lookup: CDR1 SGHTA, CDR2 FQGNSA.